This T cell receptor beta chain derives from a study of CD8+ T cells in alopecia areata. Overall study results and limits: Sequencing of scalp samples also includes resident alphabeta T cells from normal skin.

As for treatment: oral pan-JAK inhibitor, 5-10 mg twice daily. Peripheral blood samples and lesional scalp punch biopsies were obtained from alopecia areata patients. About this clone itself: What it recognizes is unknown.

Extracted from the samples, RNA was reverse transcribed into cDNA to serve as the sequencing template. Data came from immunoSEQ multiplex PCR; TCRdb stores just in-frame clones and leaves some out. The sample has over 250,000 clones; around 64% are singletons. The CDR3 has 16 residues. Trimming cost V 2 bases and J 4 bases; bases outside gene matches: 6. Per germline, CDR1 SNHLY and CDR2 FYNNEI. The TCR sequence derives from a human donor with alopecia areata. The specimen was CD4+ T cells sorted from blood, collected around week 53, from a patient treated with tofacitinib. The V gene is TRBV2, the J gene TRBJ1-1; 11 bases align to TRBD1. In nucleotides, the CDR3 is TGTGCCAGCAGTGAAAGGACAGGGGGCGCCGTCACTGAAGCTTTCTTT. This sequence encodes CASSERTGGAVTEAFF.